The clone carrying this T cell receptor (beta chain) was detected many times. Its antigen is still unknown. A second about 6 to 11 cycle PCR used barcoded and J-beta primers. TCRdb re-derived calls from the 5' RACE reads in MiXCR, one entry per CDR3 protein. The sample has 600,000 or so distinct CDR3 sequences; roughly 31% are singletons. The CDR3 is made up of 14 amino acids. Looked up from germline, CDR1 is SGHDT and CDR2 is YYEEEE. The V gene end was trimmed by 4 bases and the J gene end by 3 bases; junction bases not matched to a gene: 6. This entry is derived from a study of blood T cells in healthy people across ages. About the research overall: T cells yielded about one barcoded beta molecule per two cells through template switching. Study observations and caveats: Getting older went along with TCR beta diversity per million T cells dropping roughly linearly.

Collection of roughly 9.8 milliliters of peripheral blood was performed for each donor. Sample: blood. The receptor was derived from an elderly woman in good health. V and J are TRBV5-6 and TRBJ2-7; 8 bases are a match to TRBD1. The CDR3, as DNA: TGTGCCAGCAGCCCGACGGGACAGGTCTACGAGCAGTACTTC. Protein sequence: CASSPTGQVYEQYF. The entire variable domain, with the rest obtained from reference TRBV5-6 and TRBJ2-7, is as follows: DAGVTQSPTHLIKTRGQQVTLRCSPKSGHDTVSWYQQALGQGPQFIFQYYEEEERQRGNFPDRFSGHQFPNYSSELNVNALLLGDSALYLCASSPTGQVYEQYFGPGTRLTVT.